This is a list of T cell receptor beta chains from one sample in a study of cytotoxic CD8 clonotypes in ibrutinib-treated CLL. Clones were sequenced by immunoSEQ multiplex PCR, and TCRdb holds only the in-frame ones, with some missing. The sample contains about 140,000 clones, 80% to 95% of which appear only once. This specimen was PBMCs, taken after 12 months of ibrutinib treatment. Every receptor here comes from a human donor with chronic lymphocytic leukemia. CDR3s include the opening cysteine and the closing phenylalanine or tryptophan. A D gene is named only where the DNA matches it firmly. Not all rows give a size; the values are once, few, many and, for expanded clones, a class.

cdr3_length: 19
j_call: TRBJ2-1
clone_size: .
d_call: .
v_call: TRBV7-9
cdr3_nt: TGTGCCAGCAGCTTACTCTTTGCCCAGGCTAGTTTTAGACGCAATGAGCAGTTCTTC
cdr3_aa: CASSLLFAQASFRRNEQFF

cdr3_length: 16
j_call: TRBJ1-4
clone_size: .
d_call: .
v_call: TRBV21-1
cdr3_nt: TGTGCCAGCAGCTCTACCCCGGGACAGGATAATGAAAAACTGTTTTTT
cdr3_aa: CASSSTPGQDNEKLFF

cdr3_length: 14
j_call: TRBJ2-1
clone_size: .
d_call: .
v_call: TRBV18
cdr3_nt: TGTGCCAGCTCCGAGGGCGGGATGGATGATGAGCAGTTCTTC
cdr3_aa: CASSEGGMDDEQFF

cdr3_length: 15
j_call: TRBJ1-3
clone_size: .
d_call: TRBD1
v_call: TRBV9
cdr3_nt: TGTGCCAGCAGCGTAGGCGGGACAGGGGAGAACACCATATATTTT
cdr3_aa: CASSVGGTGENTIYF

cdr3_length: 13
j_call: TRBJ1-2
clone_size: .
d_call: .
v_call: TRBV7-3
cdr3_nt: TGTGCCAGCAGCCGTGGATCAGTCTATGGCTACACCTTC
cdr3_aa: CASSRGSVYGYTF

cdr3_length: 16
j_call: TRBJ2-3
clone_size: .
d_call: .
v_call: TRBV5-1
cdr3_nt: TGCGCCAGCAGCTTGTCATCAGGGACCGATGCAGATACGCAGTATTTT
cdr3_aa: CASSLSSGTDADTQYF

cdr3_length: 16
j_call: TRBJ2-7
clone_size: .
d_call: TRBD2
v_call: TRBV5-4
cdr3_nt: TGTGCCAGCAGCGTTGGCGGAGCGGGAGGCTCCTACGAGCAGTACTTC
cdr3_aa: CASSVGGAGGSYEQYF

cdr3_length: 13
j_call: TRBJ1-2
clone_size: few
d_call: .
v_call: TRBV5-1
cdr3_nt: TGCGCCAGCAGCGTGGACAGTAACTATGGCTACACCTTC
cdr3_aa: CASSVDSNYGYTF

cdr3_length: 17
j_call: TRBJ1-3
clone_size: .
d_call: .
v_call: TRBV2
cdr3_nt: TGTGCCAGCACTGTCCACAACCCCCCGGAATCTGGAAACACCATATATTTT
cdr3_aa: CASTVHNPPESGNTIYF

cdr3_length: 12
j_call: TRBJ2-5
clone_size: .
d_call: TRBD2
v_call: TRBV10-1
cdr3_nt: TGCGCCAGCACGGGTAGCGGGGTAACCCAGTACTTC
cdr3_aa: CASTGSGVTQYF

cdr3_length: 14
j_call: TRBJ2-2
clone_size: .
d_call: .
v_call: TRBV19
cdr3_nt: TGTGCCAGTAGTTTCGGAGGATTATACGGGGAGCTGTTTTTT
cdr3_aa: CASSFGGLYGELFF

cdr3_length: 12
j_call: TRBJ2-1
clone_size: .
d_call: .
v_call: TRBV27
cdr3_nt: TGTGCCAGCAGTTTCGGTGGAAATGAGCAGTTCTTC
cdr3_aa: CASSFGGNEQFF

cdr3_length: 18
j_call: TRBJ2-1
clone_size: .
d_call: TRBD2
v_call: TRBV7-8
cdr3_nt: TGTGCCAGCAGCTTGGCCCTGACTAGCGGGAGCTCCTACAATGAGCAGTTCTTC
cdr3_aa: CASSLALTSGSSYNEQFF

cdr3_length: 14
j_call: TRBJ2-7
clone_size: .
d_call: .
v_call: TRBV5-4
cdr3_nt: TGTGCCAGCAGCTTGGTGGGGGTACTAGACGAGCAGTACTTC
cdr3_aa: CASSLVGVLDEQYF

cdr3_length: 14
j_call: TRBJ1-5
clone_size: .
d_call: .
v_call: TRBV7-9
cdr3_nt: TGTGCCAGCAGCTTTAGGGACAGCAATCAGCCCCAGCATTTT
cdr3_aa: CASSFRDSNQPQHF

cdr3_length: 13
j_call: TRBJ1-2
clone_size: .
d_call: .
v_call: TRBV30
cdr3_nt: TGTGCCTGGAGTACGGGGATCTCTTATGGCTACACCTTC
cdr3_aa: CAWSTGISYGYTF

cdr3_length: 14
j_call: TRBJ1-1
clone_size: once
d_call: TRBD1
v_call: TRBV10-3
cdr3_nt: TGTGCCGTGACCGGGACAGAGATGAACACTGAAGCTTTCTTT
cdr3_aa: CAVTGTEMNTEAFF

cdr3_length: 15
j_call: TRBJ2-7
clone_size: .
d_call: .
v_call: TRBV6-5
cdr3_nt: TGTGCCAGCAGTTACTCGGGGGACCTCTCCTACGAGCAGTACTTC
cdr3_aa: CASSYSGDLSYEQYF

cdr3_length: 14
j_call: TRBJ2-7
clone_size: .
d_call: .
v_call: TRBV10-3
cdr3_nt: TGTGCCATCGGGGACCGGGACACGACCTACGAGCAGTACTTC
cdr3_aa: CAIGDRDTTYEQYF

cdr3_length: 15
j_call: TRBJ2-3
clone_size: .
d_call: .
v_call: TRBV5-4
cdr3_nt: TGTGCCAGCAGCTTAACTCCGGGACCCGAGGATACGCAGTATTTT
cdr3_aa: CASSLTPGPEDTQYF

cdr3_length: 15
j_call: TRBJ2-5
clone_size: .
d_call: TRBD1
v_call: TRBV5-6
cdr3_nt: TGTGCCAGCAGCTTGGGGGCAGGGGGCTTTGAGACCCAGTACTTC
cdr3_aa: CASSLGAGGFETQYF

cdr3_length: 17
j_call: TRBJ2-1
clone_size: .
d_call: TRBD2
v_call: TRBV11-3
cdr3_nt: TGTGCCAGCAGCTTAGAGGGGACTAGCGGGAGTTTCAATGAGCAGTTCTTC
cdr3_aa: CASSLEGTSGSFNEQFF

cdr3_length: 13
j_call: TRBJ2-2
clone_size: .
d_call: TRBD2
v_call: TRBV19
cdr3_nt: TGTGCCAGTACACTAGCGTACACCGGGGAGCTGTTTTTT
cdr3_aa: CASTLAYTGELFF

cdr3_length: 15
j_call: TRBJ2-2
clone_size: once
d_call: .
v_call: TRBV27
cdr3_nt: TGTGCCAGCAGTTTATCGGTAGCTTCCGCCGGGGAGCTGTTTTTT
cdr3_aa: CASSLSVASAGELFF

cdr3_length: 16
j_call: TRBJ2-1
clone_size: .
d_call: TRBD2
v_call: TRBV5-1
cdr3_nt: TGCGCCAGCAGCGTCACCGGGACTAGCGGGAGAGGATCGCAGTTCTTC
cdr3_aa: CASSVTGTSGRGSQFF

cdr3_length: 14
j_call: TRBJ2-7
clone_size: once
d_call: .
v_call: TRBV6-6
cdr3_nt: TGTGCCAGCAGTTCCTGGGGCGCCACCTACGAGCAGTACTTC
cdr3_aa: CASSSWGATYEQYF

cdr3_length: 16
j_call: TRBJ1-3
clone_size: .
d_call: .
v_call: TRBV4-2
cdr3_nt: TGTGCCAGCAGCCAAGAGGCAGGGTACTCTGGAAACACCATATATTTT
cdr3_aa: CASSQEAGYSGNTIYF

cdr3_length: 14
j_call: TRBJ2-7
clone_size: .
d_call: .
v_call: TRBV5-1
cdr3_nt: TGCGCCAGCATGGTTGTGCAGGGCCTTGGCGAGCAGTACTTC
cdr3_aa: CASMVVQGLGEQYF

cdr3_length: 14
j_call: TRBJ2-1
clone_size: .
d_call: .
v_call: TRBV10-3
cdr3_nt: TGTGCCATCCTCGTGCAGGGGAGCATCAATGAGCAGTTCTTC
cdr3_aa: CAILVQGSINEQFF

cdr3_length: 15
j_call: TRBJ2-7
clone_size: .
d_call: TRBD1
v_call: TRBV7-2
cdr3_nt: TGTGCCAGCAGCCTGGGACAGGGGCTAACCTACGAGCAGTACTTC
cdr3_aa: CASSLGQGLTYEQYF

cdr3_length: 14
j_call: TRBJ1-2
clone_size: .
d_call: TRBD1
v_call: TRBV19
cdr3_nt: TGTGCCAGTAGGACCACAGGGGCCCCCTATGGCTACACCTTC
cdr3_aa: CASRTTGAPYGYTF

cdr3_length: 12
j_call: TRBJ1-1
clone_size: once
d_call: TRBD1
v_call: TRBV10-3
cdr3_nt: TGTGCCATACAGGGGTTGGACACTGAAGCTTTCTTT
cdr3_aa: CAIQGLDTEAFF

cdr3_length: 14
j_call: TRBJ1-4
clone_size: .
d_call: .
v_call: TRBV6-5
cdr3_nt: TGTGCCAGCAGCCGGGGAGCGACTAATGAAAAACTGTTTTTT
cdr3_aa: CASSRGATNEKLFF

cdr3_length: 15
j_call: TRBJ2-7
clone_size: .
d_call: TRBD1
v_call: TRBV6-5
cdr3_nt: TGTGCCAGCAGTACATCTCGGACAGGTGGCTACGAGCAGTACTTC
cdr3_aa: CASSTSRTGGYEQYF

cdr3_length: 14
j_call: TRBJ1-5
clone_size: .
d_call: .
v_call: TRBV2
cdr3_nt: TGTGCCAGCAACCCGGACGCCCTAGGACAGCCCCAGCATTTT
cdr3_aa: CASNPDALGQPQHF

cdr3_length: 15
j_call: TRBJ1-1
clone_size: once
d_call: TRBD1
v_call: TRBV7-9
cdr3_nt: TGTGCCAGCAGCCCGCGACAGGGAGAGAACACTGAAGCTTTCTTT
cdr3_aa: CASSPRQGENTEAFF

cdr3_length: 14
j_call: TRBJ1-2
clone_size: .
d_call: .
v_call: TRBV28
cdr3_nt: TGTGCCAGCAGTTGGGGACAAAGTAACTATGGCTACACCTTC
cdr3_aa: CASSWGQSNYGYTF

cdr3_length: 15
j_call: TRBJ1-5
clone_size: .
d_call: TRBD1
v_call: TRBV2
cdr3_nt: TGTGCCAGCAGTGGAGACAGGGGGGGCAATCAGCCCCAGCATTTT
cdr3_aa: CASSGDRGGNQPQHF

cdr3_length: 15
j_call: TRBJ2-1
clone_size: .
d_call: TRBD2
v_call: TRBV9
cdr3_nt: TGTGCCAGCAGTGACTCCGGGACTAGCTTCAATGAGCAGTTCTTC
cdr3_aa: CASSDSGTSFNEQFF

cdr3_length: 16
j_call: TRBJ2-5
clone_size: .
d_call: TRBD2
v_call: TRBV9
cdr3_nt: TGTGCCAGCAGCGTAGTGTCTAGCGGAGTAGGAGAGACCCAGTACTTC
cdr3_aa: CASSVVSSGVGETQYF

cdr3_length: 13
j_call: TRBJ1-2
clone_size: .
d_call: .
v_call: TRBV18
cdr3_nt: TGTGCCAGCTCACCCACGGACAGCTATGGCTACACCTTC
cdr3_aa: CASSPTDSYGYTF

cdr3_length: 15
j_call: TRBJ1-5
clone_size: .
d_call: TRBD1
v_call: TRBV30
cdr3_nt: TGTGCCTGGAGTCCAACAGGGGACGGCAATCAGCCCCAGCATTTT
cdr3_aa: CAWSPTGDGNQPQHF

cdr3_length: 14
j_call: TRBJ1-2
clone_size: .
d_call: .
v_call: TRBV14
cdr3_nt: TGTGCCAGCAGCCAAGTTGGGGAGGGATATGGCTACACCTTC
cdr3_aa: CASSQVGEGYGYTF

cdr3_length: 13
j_call: TRBJ2-7
clone_size: once
d_call: .
v_call: TRBV28
cdr3_nt: TGTGCCAGCAGTTTAGGGAGGTGGTACGAGCAGTACTTC
cdr3_aa: CASSLGRWYEQYF

cdr3_length: 18
j_call: TRBJ1-5
clone_size: .
d_call: .
v_call: TRBV10-3
cdr3_nt: TGTGCCATCAGTGAGTCGTTTGTACTCCTAAGGAGCAATCAGCCCCAGCATTTT
cdr3_aa: CAISESFVLLRSNQPQHF

cdr3_length: 12
j_call: TRBJ2-7
clone_size: .
d_call: .
v_call: TRBV30
cdr3_nt: TGTGCCTGGAGTGCGGAGTCCTACGAGCAGTACTTC
cdr3_aa: CAWSAESYEQYF